Below, 21 T cell receptor beta chains from the same sample are listed, as sequenced in a study of early T cells in non-severe SARS-CoV-2 infection. TCRdb processed the 5' RACE reads anew with MiXCR; each CDR3 protein has one entry. The profile shows tens of thousands of distinct CDR3 sequences, 12% of them singletons. The sequencing used whole blood, collected at baseline. The receptors shown here come from an adult who was a healthcare worker with PCR-confirmed SARS-CoV-2 infection or an uninfected control (not recorded which). The donor label of this sample is uncertain.

The gene calls are TRBV4-2 and TRBJ1-1; D is uncertain. Trimming took 5 bases from V and 1 from J, leaving 14 bases between them. In germline, CDR1 is LGHNA, CDR2 YNFKEQ. This CDR3 has 15 residues. The CDR3 DNA reads TGTGCCAGCAGCTTGAGGTGGCAGCCGAACACTGAAGCTTTCTTT. It codes for CASSLRWQPNTEAFF.

This clonotype was recorded many times. This chain uses TRBV20-1 with TRBJ2-1, with 10 bases aligning to TRBD2. CDR1 and CDR2 (germline): DFQATT, SNEGSKA (reference sequence). Germline trimming cut 0 bases from V and 7 bases from J; bases unmatched to any gene: 12. This CDR3 is built from 17 residues. This CDR3 is CSARDLHTSGDGNEQFF. The CDR3 DNA sequence: TGCAGTGCTAGAGATCTCCATACTAGCGGGGACGGGAATGAGCAGTTCTTC.

This clonotype was picked up a small number of times. The rearrangement links TRBV12-3 or TRBV12-4 to TRBJ2-1, with D possibly matching TRBD2 (6 bases). This CDR3 contains 14 residues. V lost 5 bases, J lost 4 bases, and 12 bases lay in between. CDR3 in amino acids: CASSPGLSYNEQFF. In DNA, the CDR3 is TGTGCCAGCAGTCCGGGACTGAGTTACAATGAGCAGTTCTTC.

This clonotype turned up a few times. The chain combines TRBV20-1 with TRBJ2-3, with D perhaps TRBD1 (6 bases). This CDR3 region has 12 residues. The V end was cut by 4 bases, the J end by 4 bases, with 9 bases between. Germline lookup yields CDR1 DFQATT and CDR2 SNEGSKA (reference sequence). The CDR3 loop is CSAMWGPDTQYF. Written as DNA, the CDR3 is TGCAGTGCTATGTGGGGGCCAGATACGCAGTATTTT.

This chain joins TRBV4-1 and TRBJ1-1, with D perhaps TRBD1 (6 bases). Trimming took 4 bases from V and 4 from J, leaving 10 bases between them. This CDR3 has 13 amino acids. Looked up from germline, CDR1 is MGHRA and CDR2 is YSYEKL. The CDR3 DNA reads TGCGCCAGCAGCCGAGACAGGAGCACTGAAGCTTTCTTT. It encodes CASSRDRSTEAFF.

This clonotype was detected many times. The V and J genes are TRBV2 and TRBJ2-3; 9 nucleotides agree with TRBD2. V shed 8 bases, J shed 5 bases, and the junction held 8 bases outside the gene matches. CDR3 size: 14 residues. Germline-derived CDR1 and CDR2 are SNHLY and FYNNEI. The CDR3 sequence is CASALAGAGDTQYF. For the CDR3, the DNA is TGTGCCAGCGCCTTAGCGGGGGCGGGAGATACGCAGTATTTT. Full variable domain (outside the CDR3, taken from reference TRBV2 and TRBJ2-3): EPEVTQTPSHQVTQMGQEVILRCVPISNHLYFYWYRQILGQKVEFLVSFYNNEISEKSEIFDDQFSVERPDGSNFTLKIRSTKLEDSAMYFCASALAGAGDTQYFGPGTRLTVL.

This clonotype came up a few times. The V and J genes are TRBV2 and TRBJ1-2; no definite D call. V lost 8 bases and J 4 bases, leaving 17 bases between the germline ends. This CDR3 contains 14 residues. Germline CDR1 SNHLY, CDR2 FYNNEI. CDR3 region: CASGNMRTGYGYTF. CDR3 DNA: TGTGCCAGCGGAAACATGCGGACGGGCTATGGCTACACCTTC.

This clonotype has only a few counts. This sequence joins TRBV12-3 or TRBV12-4 and TRBJ1-1, with 10 bases identical to TRBD1. The V gene end was trimmed by 5 bases and the J gene end by 5 bases; junction bases not matched to a gene: 2. The CDR3 runs 13 residues. DNA for the CDR3: TGTGCCAGCAGTGCGGGACAGGGGACTGAAGCTTTCTTT. It encodes CASSAGQGTEAFF.

This clonotype has only a few counts. This chain uses TRBV30 with TRBJ1-2; weak D call: TRBD1 (5 bases). Germline loops: CDR1 GTSNPN, CDR2 SVGIG (reference sequence). The CDR3 covers 12 residues. With 5 bases removed from V and 7 bases from J, the gap between germline ends came to 14 bases. DNA for the CDR3: TGTGCCTGGGACCAGGGATACGGTGGCTACACCTTC. It translates to CAWDQGYGGYTF.

This clonotype was counted between two and nine times. This sequence joins TRBV7-2 and TRBJ2-3; no clear D. V dropped 2 bases and J dropped 8 bases, with 8 bases sitting between them. CDR1 is SGHTA, CDR2 FQGNSA, per germline. The CDR3 spans 12 residues. The CDR3 here is CASSLSAGTQYF. CDR3 bases: TGTGCCAGCAGCTTATCGGCAGGTACGCAGTATTTT.

J is TRBJ2-1 and V is TRBV7-3; tentative D call: TRBD2 (5 bases). Germline assignment: CDR1 SGHTA and CDR2 FQGTGA. The CDR3 has 12 amino acids. The V end was cut by 4 bases, the J end by 12 bases, with 13 bases between. The CDR3 spells CASSSEPGRQFF. CDR3 DNA sequence: TGTGCCAGCAGCTCCGAGCCGGGAAGGCAGTTCTTC. Full variable domain (rest looked up from reference TRBV7-3 and TRBJ2-1): GAGVSQTPSNKVTEKGKYVELRCDPISGHTALYWYRQSLGQGPEFLIYFQGTGAADDSGLPNDRFFAVRPEGSVSTLKIQRTERGDSAVYLCASSSEPGRQFFGPGTRLTVL.

There are a few counts of this clonotype. The V gene is TRBV27, the J gene TRBJ2-3; D remains ambiguous. The germline V and J ends were trimmed by 0 bases and 2 bases, with 9 bases remaining between them. The CDR3 spans 15 residues. CDR1 and CDR2 from the germline V gene are MNHEY and SMNVEV (reference sequence). CDR3 nucleotide sequence: TGTGCCAGCAGTTTATCGAGATCTCACACAGATACGCAGTATTTT. Its protein product is CASSLSRSHTDTQYF.

The rearrangement links TRBV5-1 to TRBJ2-3; D remains unclear. CDR3 size: 13 residues. V was clipped by 0 bases and J by 6 bases, with 8 bases between them. CDR1 SGHRS and CDR2 YFSETQ come from the germline V gene. The CDR3 loop is CASSLAVSDTQYF. DNA for the CDR3: TGCGCCAGCAGCTTGGCGGTAAGCGATACGCAGTATTTT.

This clonotype was observed a few times. CDR3 DNA: TGTGCCAGTAGTATAGGAGGGGCGTTGAGCAATCAGCCCCAGCATTTT. This translates into CASSIGGALSNQPQHF. This rearrangement joins TRBV19 to TRBJ1-5, with D possibly matching TRBD1 (5 bases). V lost 1 base and J 1 base, leaving 11 bases between the germline ends. Germline values: CDR1 LNHDA, CDR2 SQIVND (reference sequence). The CDR3 loop spans 16 amino acids.

A single count supports this clonotype. The V gene is TRBV7-8, the J gene TRBJ2-2; 9 nucleotides line up with TRBD2. The V segment lost 5 bases and the J segment 4 bases; nucleotides outside the gene matches: 5. CDR3 size: 15 residues. From germline, CDR1 is SGHVS and CDR2 FQNEAQ. CDR3 bases: TGTGCCAGCAGCCCTGCGGGGGGGCGCACCGGGGAGCTGTTTTTT. Its translation: CASSPAGGRTGELFF.

This chain uses TRBV2 with TRBJ2-6; 7 positions match TRBD2. The trim removed 7 bases at V and 0 bases at J, leaving 9 bases unmatched. CDR1 and CDR2 from the germline V gene are SNHLY and FYNNEI. This CDR3 spans 17 amino acids. The CDR3, as DNA: TGTGCCAGCACCGGGGGGACGGGACGCTCTGGGGCCAACGTCCTGACTTTC. This encodes CASTGGTGRSGANVLTF.

V and J are TRBV11-2 and TRBJ2-7, with TRBD2 matching 12 bases. The CDR3 covers 15 residues. V lost 5 bases and J lost 5; bases outside the gene matches: 7. Germline V gene data show CDR1 as SGHAT and CDR2 as FQNNGV. The CDR3 loop reads CASSALAGGLDEQYV. CDR3 bases: TGTGCCAGCAGCGCTCTAGCGGGGGGGCTGGACGAGCAGTACGTC.

There are many counts of this clonotype. The chain carries TRBV18 and TRBJ2-1; 14 bases match TRBD2. Germline V gene sequence: CDR1 KGHSH, CDR2 LQKENI. The ends lost 3 bases at V and 5 bases at J; junction bases unmatched: 3. CDR3 length equals 16 residues. Here the CDR3 DNA reads TGTGCCAGCTCACCGGGACTAGCGGGGGTAGACAATGAGCAGTTCTTC. This codes for CASSPGLAGVDNEQFF. The full variable domain, with the rest looked up from reference TRBV18 and TRBJ2-1, is NAGVMQNPRHLVRRRGQEARLRCSPMKGHSHVYWYRQLPEEGLKFMVYLQKENIIDESGMPKERFSAEFPKEGPSILRIQQVVRGDSAAYFCASSPGLAGVDNEQFFGPGTRLTVL.

The chain employs TRBV18 and TRBJ1-2, with a tentative D call TRBD1 (6 bases). Trimming pared 4 bases from V and 5 bases from J, leaving 17 bases between. The CDR3 is 15 amino acids. Germline assignment: CDR1 KGHSH and CDR2 LQKENI. The CDR3 DNA sequence: TGTGCCAGCTCACTTGACAGGAGCGGGCTTTATGGCTACACCTTC. It translates to CASSLDRSGLYGYTF.

This clonotype was seen more than once but under ten times. The chain links TRBV7-8 to TRBJ1-6; D perhaps matches TRBD1 (5 bases). V was clipped by 5 bases and J by 8 bases, with 19 bases between them. The CDR3 spans 16 residues. Germline V gene data show CDR1 as SGHVS and CDR2 as FQNEAQ. The CDR3 DNA sequence: TGTGCCAGCAGCGGGCCCCGGGACCCATTATATTCACCCCTCCACTTT. Its protein product is CASSGPRDPLYSPLHF.

Of note for this clonotype: Germline is not matched at one junction end, which may reflect a read error. The chain is built from TRBV12-3 or TRBV12-4 and TRBJ2-3; the D is unclear. The CDR3 totals 14 residues. CDR3 DNA: TGTACCAGCAGTTTAGGAACTAGCACAGATACGCAGTATTTT. As protein: CTSSLGTSTDTQYF.